This TCR beta chain emerged from a study of monozygotic twins with inflammatory bowel disease. With regard to this clonotype: Its antigen remains unidentified.

From germline, CDR1 is ENHRY and CDR2 SYGVKD. This CDR3 is built from 15 residues. TCRdb reanalyzed the 5' RACE reads and collapses them to one entry per CDR3 protein, without DNA. The sample data list around 410,000 distinct CDR3 sequences. Points from the study as a whole: Other individuals had fewer clonotypes in common with IBD patients than with healthy twins, especially with disease activity.

The chain uses TRBV10-3 and TRBJ2-7; TCRdb's assignment of TRBD1 cannot be checked, as there is no DNA. This clonotype originated in a human donor with ulcerative colitis or Crohn's disease, or a healthy co-twin of an affected twin (not recorded which). The sample taken for sequencing was blood. CDR3 protein: CAIRAHLGDLYEQYF.